The sequence of this T cell receptor (beta chain) was determined in a study of T cell changes during pregnancy in multiple sclerosis. V lost 4 bases and J lost 0, with 12 bases in between. CDR3 length: 15 amino acids. Germline values: CDR1 MNHNS, CDR2 SASEGT. Sequencing used immunoSEQ multiplex PCR; TCRdb keeps in-frame clones, though not all of them. The sample contains some 20,000 clones, approximately 86% of which appear only once. The sequences come from CD4+ T cells from peripheral blood mononuclear cells, collected in the first trimester of pregnancy. The gene calls are TRBV6-1 and TRBJ1-1; TRBD1 might be the D (6 bases). This sequence originates from a female donor in good health, enrolled as a control in a pregnancy study. CDR3 in DNA: TGTGCCAGCAGTGGGCCGGGGGGCGTGAACACTGAAGCTTTCTTT. Protein sequence: CASSGPGGVNTEAFF.